These 21 T cell receptor beta chains share one sample of origin, sequenced in a study of T cell repertoires in cytomegalovirus infection (dated by TCRdb to the late 2010s). Instrument on record: Illumina HiSeq 1500. TCRdb took the public reads, trimmed them with fastp at Q25, ran MiXCR for clone calling and kept in-frame beta chains. CDR3 protein sequences are deduplicated, and each keeps its most common genes and DNA. The table for this sample lists about 150,000 distinct CDR3 sequences; around 20% of them were counted only once. The biggest ten clones account for roughly 11% of the sample. The sequencing input was PBMCs. The receptors here all came from a human donor in good health (CMV status not recorded). Some clones in this sample may be carry-over from other donors' samples.

This clonotype was counted only a few times. The chain combines TRBV28 with TRBJ2-7; D might be TRBD1 (5 bases). The CDR3 spans 14 residues. Germline CDR1 is MDHEN and CDR2 is SYDVKM. The V end was cut by 3 bases, the J end by 2 bases, with 11 bases between. The CDR3 nucleotides are TGTGCCAGCAGTTTCCAGGGAAGACCCTACGAGCAGTACTTC. Its protein is CASSFQGRPYEQYF.

This clonotype has at least ten counts. V and J are TRBV7-2 and TRBJ2-5; possible D gene TRBD1, 5 bases. The V gene lost 5 bases and the J gene lost 4 bases, with 8 bases spanning the gap. Looked up from germline, CDR1 is SGHTA and CDR2 is FQGNSA. This CDR3 is 12 amino acids long. This chain's CDR3 is CASSRQGETQYF. The DNA of the CDR3 is TGTGCCAGCAGCCGGCAGGGAGAGACCCAGTACTTC.

This clonotype was counted ten times or more. The chain links TRBV7-2 to TRBJ2-7; D is perhaps TRBD1 (5 bases). V lost 1 base and J lost 5, with 9 bases in between. This CDR3 comprises 13 residues. The V gene's germline CDR1 is SGHTA and CDR2 FQGNSA. The CDR3 reads CASSLGRVNEQYF. For the CDR3, the DNA is TGTGCCAGCAGCTTAGGCAGGGTCAACGAGCAGTACTTC.

The table lists this clonotype with many counts. This chain connects TRBV7-8 to TRBJ1-5; D unresolved. Trimming pared 1 base from V and 2 bases from J, leaving 6 bases between. CDR1 is SGHVS, CDR2 FQNEAQ, per germline. This CDR3 is built from 14 residues. The DNA for the CDR3 is TGTGCCAGCAGCTTAGACAGCGGCAATCAGCCCCAGCATTTT. This codes for CASSLDSGNQPQHF.

The V gene is TRBV28, the J gene TRBJ1-6; a possible D gene is TRBD1 (5 bases). The CDR3 runs to 16 residues. Trimming removed 1 base from V and 7 bases from J, with 14 bases in between. From germline, CDR1 is MDHEN and CDR2 SYDVKM. This CDR3 is CASSLSPGRANSPLHF. Written as DNA, the CDR3 is TGTGCCAGCAGTTTATCCCCGGGCAGGGCGAATTCACCCCTCCACTTT.

About this clonotype itself: A clone one base away is much larger, so this may be a read error. V gene TRBV7-2 combines with J gene TRBJ2-5, with unresolved D. CDR1 SGHTA and CDR2 FQGNSA come from the germline V gene. The CDR3 spans 16 residues. The CDR3 reads CASSSGSTYWEETPYF. The CDR3 nucleotides read TGTGCCAGCAGCTCTGGCTCCACTTACTGGGAAGAGACCCCGTACTTC.

V and J are TRBV15 and TRBJ1-5, with 9 bases matching TRBD1. This CDR3 comprises 15 residues. Trimming cost V 4 bases and J 6 bases; bases outside gene matches: 7. CDR1 LNHNV and CDR2 YYDKDF come from the germline V gene (reference sequence). The CDR3 loop is CATSKVQGAGQPQHF. In nucleotides, the CDR3 is TGTGCCACCAGCAAAGTACAGGGGGCTGGTCAGCCCCAGCATTTT.

This clonotype was counted a few times. The chain links TRBV30 to TRBJ1-6, with TRBD1 as a possible D gene (5 bases). The CDR3 spans 15 residues. Trimming took 7 bases from V and 7 from J, leaving 20 bases between them. Germline CDR1 GTSNPN, CDR2 SVGIG (reference sequence). This CDR3 is CALKPVGAANSPLHF. The CDR3 nucleotides read TGTGCCTTGAAACCCGTAGGGGCAGCGAATTCACCCCTCCACTTT. Combining the CDR3 with reference TRBV30 and TRBJ1-6 gives the whole variable domain SQTIHQWPATLVQPVGSPLSLECTVEGTSNPNLYWYRQAAGRGLQLLFYSVGIGQISSEVPQNLSASRPQDRQFILSSKKLLLSDSGFYLCALKPVGAANSPLHFGNGTRLTVT.

CDR3 sequence (DNA): TGTGCCAGCAGCTTGGAGCAGCGGGGGAACACAGATACGCAGTATTTT. It encodes CASSLEQRGNTDTQYF. The V gene is TRBV5-6, the J gene TRBJ2-3; TRBD2 agrees at 8 bases. Looked up from germline, CDR1 is SGHDT and CDR2 is YYEEEE. This CDR3 is built from 16 residues. V was clipped by 0 bases and J by 2 bases; unmatched bases: 5.

This clonotype was found once. The chain couples TRBV5-4 to TRBJ2-5, with D unresolved. Germline V gene sequence: CDR1 SGHNT, CDR2 YYREEE (reference sequence). This CDR3 comprises 13 residues. With 0 bases removed from V and 3 bases from J, the gap between germline ends came to 6 bases. Here the CDR3 reads CASSLERKETQYF. DNA for the CDR3: TGTGCCAGCAGCTTGGAGCGAAAAGAGACCCAGTACTTC. Supplemented by reference TRBV5-4 and TRBJ2-5, the full variable domain reads ETGVTQSPTHLIKTRGQQVTLRCSSQSGHNTVSWYQQALGQGPQFIFQYYREEENGRGNFPPRFSGLQFPNYSSELNVNALELDDSALYLCASSLERKETQYFGPGTRLLVL.

V is TRBV5-1 and J is TRBJ1-5; D is possibly TRBD1 (6 bases). V was trimmed by 7 bases and J by 2 bases, leaving 16 bases between them. The CDR3 spans 15 residues. CDR1 SGHRS and CDR2 YFSETQ come from the germline V gene. The CDR3 bases are TGCGCCAGCCCCCCGGGGGGGCTCGGCAATCAGCCCCAGCATTTT. Its protein product is CASPPGGLGNQPQHF.

At least ten counts were recorded for this clonotype. The chain recombines TRBV29-1 with TRBJ2-1; tentative D call: TRBD2 (7 bases). V shed 6 bases and J shed 7 bases, with 22 bases lying between them. Germline V CDR1 and CDR2: SQVTM, ANQGSEA. The CDR3 runs to 15 residues. The CDR3 sequence: CSVPLWGGKGNEQFF. The DNA of the CDR3 is TGCAGCGTACCCCTATGGGGGGGCAAGGGGAATGAGCAGTTCTTC.

This clonotype was recorded at least ten times. The chain has TRBV11-2 and TRBJ2-4; 7 positions agree with TRBD1. Germline CDR1 SGHAT, CDR2 FQNNGV. The CDR3 runs 14 residues. V was pared by 4 bases and J by 3 bases, with 3 bases of the junction left unmatched. The CDR3 here is CASSSYRGKNIQYF. In DNA, the CDR3 is TGTGCCAGCAGCTCCTACAGGGGCAAAAACATTCAGTACTTC.

V and J are TRBV29-1 and TRBJ2-5; D gene uncertain. V gave up 3 bases and J gave up 4 bases, with 12 bases separating them. This CDR3 comprises 13 residues. Germline values: CDR1 SQVTM, CDR2 ANQGSEA. The CDR3 region is CSVDRPLPETQYF. CDR3 DNA sequence: TGCAGCGTTGACCGTCCACTCCCAGAGACCCAGTACTTC.

This chain joins TRBV13 and TRBJ2-5, with D maybe TRBD2 (6 bases). Deletions cut 4 bases from V and 5 bases from J, with 11 bases between. Germline V lookup: CDR1 PRHDT, CDR2 FYEKMQ (reference sequence). The CDR3 totals 13 residues. CDR3 protein: CASSWSSGETQYF. The CDR3 nucleotides read TGTGCCAGCAGCTGGAGTAGCGGCGAGACCCAGTACTTC.

The table lists this clonotype with many counts. The J gene is TRBJ2-5, the V gene TRBV7-6, with unresolved D. V was shortened by 5 bases and J by 4 bases, with 20 bases between the two germline ends. The length of the CDR3 is 16 residues. The germline gives CDR1 SGHVS, CDR2 FNYEAQ. The chain's CDR3 is CASSPTRDMPGETQYF. In DNA form, the CDR3 reads TGTGCCAGCAGCCCCACTCGAGATATGCCGGGAGAGACCCAGTACTTC.

In its sample, this clonotype was seen many times. The chain uses TRBV7-2 and TRBJ1-2; a weak D match, TRBD1 (5 bases). There are 13 residues in the CDR3. Trimming removed 5 bases at V and 7 bases at J, with 14 bases between. Germline CDR1 reads SGHTA; CDR2 reads FQGNSA. The CDR3 DNA reads TGTGCCAGCAGCGCCCAGGGAGTCTCTGGCTACACCTTC. Protein sequence: CASSAQGVSGYTF.

The rearrangement uses TRBV7-9 and TRBJ1-2; D not resolved. This CDR3 is 11 amino acids long. Trimming took off 3 bases at V and 10 bases at J, with 9 bases between the two ends. Germline CDR1 is SEHNR and CDR2 is FQNEAQ (reference sequence). The chain's CDR3 is CASSLEGTYTF. For the CDR3, the DNA is TGTGCCAGCAGCTTGGAGGGCACCTACACCTTC.

This clonotype was found a few times. The chain carries TRBV7-3 and TRBJ1-1; D is possibly TRBD1 (6 bases). CDR3 length equals 17 residues. Germline V gene lookup returns CDR1 SGHTA and CDR2 FQGTGA. V lost 1 base to trimming and J lost 8 bases, with 23 bases between them. The CDR3 nucleotides read TGTGCCAGCAGCTTAAGAGAACAGGGAACGTTCCGAAGGGAAGCTTTCTTT. As protein: CASSLREQGTFRREAFF.

In regard to this clonotype: This may arise from a read error, as a much more abundant clone is one base away. The J gene is TRBJ2-5, the V gene TRBV7-8; 8 nucleotides align to TRBD2. This CDR3 is 15 amino acids long. Germline CDR1 reads SGHVS; CDR2 reads FQNEAQ. V lost 7 bases and J lost 5; bases outside the gene matches: 12. CDR3 DNA sequence: TGTGCCAGCATCTCGCAAGCGGGGGCGGCTGAGACCCAGTACTTC. This codes for CASISQAGAAETQYF.

The table lists this clonotype with many counts. The V and J genes are TRBV7-2 and TRBJ2-5; the D gene is possibly TRBD2 (6 bases). V lost 2 bases, J lost 5 bases, and 12 bases lay in between. This CDR3 contains 14 residues. CDR1 is SGHTA and CDR2 is FQGNSA in the germline V gene. CDR3 region: CASSLIGSGETQYF. In DNA form, the CDR3 reads TGTGCCAGCAGCTTAATCGGGAGTGGGGAGACCCAGTACTTC.